This T cell receptor beta chain is from a study of T cells after yellow fever vaccination. The study's findings and limits: Booster sampling recovered most clones from primary vaccination (roughly 97% CD4, around 88% CD8). Just a small share of clonotypes turned up in the CD4 compartment as well as the CD8 compartment.

TCRdb independently ran MiXCR on the 5' RACE reads; one entry per CDR3 protein. The sample includes approximately 69,000 distinct CDR3 sequences, approximately 5.9% of them seen just once. The V end was cut by 1 base, the J end by 6 bases, with 20 bases between. The CDR3 consists of 18 residues. Per the germline V gene, CDR1 is SGHRS and CDR2 is YFSETQ. This clonotype was counted ten times or more. Its antigen is not known. The TCR originated in a young man who received the YFV17D yellow fever vaccine. This sequence joins TRBV5-1 and TRBJ1-6; D uncertain. The sequences come from CD4+ T cells sorted from PBMCs, collected more than 14 days after the first yellow fever vaccination. The CDR3 DNA sequence: TGCGCCAGCAGCTTGTACCCCGGTAATACAGATGGTAATTCACCCCTCCACTTT. Protein sequence: CASSLYPGNTDGNSPLHF.